Included here is one T cell receptor beta chain sequence, with context. The source of the sample is a study of beta chain features in type 1 diabetes. About the research overall: Healthy donors and patients showed comparable age, gender and cell yields.

Every isolated RNA sample was fully reverse transcribed, so sequencing captured expressed TCRB transcripts. The table came from immunoSEQ multiplex PCR; TCRdb's copy has only in-frame clones and leaves some out. There are around 400,000 clones in the sample; about 15% occur only once, and about 0.02% lies in the top ten. In germline, CDR1 is SGHRS, CDR2 YFSETQ. The CDR3 has 15 residues. With 5 bases removed from V and 3 bases from J, the gap between germline ends came to 16 bases. This clonotype originated in a woman younger than 30 in good health. This chain connects TRBV5-1 to TRBJ2-3; tentative D call: TRBD1 (6 bases). Sequenced: naive CD4+ T cells from blood. The DNA for the CDR3 is TGCGCCAGCAGTCCGAGGGAAGGGGGAACAGATACGCAGTATTTT. Translation gives CASSPREGGTDTQYF.